This T cell receptor beta chain came from a study of T cells in Graves' hyperthyroidism and ophthalmopathy. Study-level background: At the time of initial diagnosis and before any treatment, peripheral blood was collected. Whole-study results and caveats: In blood, most of the thyroid clonotypes expanded above 0.001 were also present.

The CDR3 contains 12 residues. Trimming cost V 5 bases and J 5 bases, with 9 bases left between them. From RNA transcripts, TCR beta CDR3 regions were amplified. TCR CDR3 underwent first-round RT-PCR with the HTBI primer set. Each CDR3 protein gets one entry after TCRdb re-called the multiplex PCR reads with MiXCR. Of some 570,000 distinct CDR3 sequences listed, 17% are singletons. Clinical symptoms, serum thyroxine, TRAb, thyroid ultrasound and orbital computed tomography established diagnosis. Comment on this clonotype: Its cognate antigen is unknown.

Sequenced input: blood. This chain joins TRBV12-3 or TRBV12-4 and TRBJ2-5; D not certain. The clonotype originates from a woman aged 18-29 years with Graves' ophthalmopathy. This CDR3 is CASSQSWETQYF. In DNA form, the CDR3 reads TGTGCCAGCAGTCAAAGCTGGGAGACCCAGTACTTC.